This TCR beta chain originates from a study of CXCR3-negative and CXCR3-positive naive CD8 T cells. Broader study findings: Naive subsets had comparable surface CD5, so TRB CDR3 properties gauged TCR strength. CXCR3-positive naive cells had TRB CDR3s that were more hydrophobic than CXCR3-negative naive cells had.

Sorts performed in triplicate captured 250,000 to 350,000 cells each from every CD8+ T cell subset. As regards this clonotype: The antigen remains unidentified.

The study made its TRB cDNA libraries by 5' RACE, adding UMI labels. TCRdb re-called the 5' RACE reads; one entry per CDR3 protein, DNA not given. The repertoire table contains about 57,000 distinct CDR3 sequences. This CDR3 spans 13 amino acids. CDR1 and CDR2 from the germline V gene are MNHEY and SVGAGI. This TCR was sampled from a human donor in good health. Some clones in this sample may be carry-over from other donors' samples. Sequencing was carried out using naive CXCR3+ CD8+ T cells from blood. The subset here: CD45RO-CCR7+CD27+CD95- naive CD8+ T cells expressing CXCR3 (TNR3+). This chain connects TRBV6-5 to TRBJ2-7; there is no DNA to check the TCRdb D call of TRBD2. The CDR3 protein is CAAGEVPSYEQYF.